Listed here are 10 T cell receptor beta chains from one sample, sequenced in a study of cytomegalovirus exposure and HLA in healthy donors. TCRdb's table, derived via immunoSEQ multiplex PCR, lists solely in-frame clones and lacks some. Among a few hundred thousand clones listed, roughly 87% were seen once. The sequenced sample was PBMCs. These receptors were obtained from a man aged 18 to 29 in good health and CMV-seropositive.

V is TRBV7-8 and J is TRBJ2-7, with D hard to call. The germline V and J ends were trimmed by 3 bases and 5 bases, with 14 bases remaining between them. Germline V gene sequence: CDR1 SGHVS, CDR2 FQNEAQ. The length of the CDR3 is 14 residues. In DNA form, the CDR3 reads TGTGCCAGCAGCTTCGATCGGTGGATAGACGAGCAGTACTTC. Its translation is CASSFDRWIDEQYF.

The chain has TRBV7-9 and TRBJ2-1; TRBD2 is a possible D gene (6 bases). Germline CDR1 reads SEHNR; CDR2 reads FQNEAQ (reference sequence). This CDR3 is built from 12 residues. V shed 3 bases and J shed 9 bases, with 9 bases lying between them. The CDR3 region is CASSFSGGEQFF. In DNA, the CDR3 is TGTGCCAGCAGCTTTAGCGGCGGTGAGCAGTTCTTC. Supplemented by reference TRBV7-9 and TRBJ2-1, the full variable domain reads DTGVSQNPRHKITKRGQNVTFRCDPISEHNRLYWYRQTLGQGPEFLTYFQNEAQLEKSRLLSDRFSAERPKGSFSTLEIQRTEQGDSAMYLCASSFSGGEQFFGPGTRLTVL.

The count of this clone is one. The chain has TRBV7-2 and TRBJ2-7; TRBD1 agrees at 9 bases. The CDR3 sequence is 14 residues long. Losses at the gene ends were 2 bases for V and 4 bases for J; bases not matched to a gene: 3. The germline V gene has CDR1 SGHTA and CDR2 FQGNSA. CDR3 region: CASSLSGQGYEQYF. The DNA for the CDR3 is TGTGCCAGCAGCTTATCGGGACAGGGTTACGAGCAGTACTTC.

The chain is built from TRBV4-1 and TRBJ2-1; D assignment may be TRBD1 or TRBD2 (5 bases each). CDR1 MGHRA and CDR2 YSYEKL come from the germline V gene. CDR3 size: 14 residues. The V and J ends lost 4 bases and 5 bases respectively, with 12 bases between them. This CDR3 reads CASSPRDGNNEQFF. The CDR3 DNA is TGCGCCAGCAGCCCAAGGGACGGAAACAATGAGCAGTTCTTC.

The chain links TRBV15 to TRBJ2-4, with D tentatively TRBD2 (5 bases). The V gene lost 3 bases and the J gene lost 9 bases, with 9 bases spanning the gap. This CDR3 has 12 amino acids. Germline values: CDR1 LNHNV, CDR2 YYDKDF (reference sequence). CDR3 region: CATSSLEGIQYF. CDR3 DNA: TGTGCCACCAGCAGCTTAGAGGGCATTCAGTACTTC.

This sequence joins TRBV15 and TRBJ1-3; no clear D. The V and J ends lost 8 bases and 3 bases respectively, with 14 bases between them. The CDR3 has 14 amino acids. Germline loops: CDR1 LNHNV, CDR2 YYDKDF (reference sequence). In nucleotides, the CDR3 is TGTGCCACCCACGGCGGGTCGGGTGGAAACACCATATATTTT. Amino acid sequence: CATHGGSGGNTIYF.

Only a few counts were recorded for this clone. The CDR3 DNA reads as TGTGCCAGCAGCACGGGGCCCTACAATGAGCAGTTCTTC. Translated: CASSTGPYNEQFF. The rearrangement links TRBV2 to TRBJ2-1; perhaps D is TRBD1 or TRBD2 (5 bases each). Trimming left V 6 bases short and J 2 bases short, with 8 bases between. The V gene's germline CDR1 is SNHLY and CDR2 FYNNEI. The CDR3 spans 13 residues.

The chain has TRBV19 and TRBJ2-3; maybe TRBD1 (7 bases). The CDR3 is 17 amino acids. V lost 1 base and J lost 1, with 15 bases in between. Germline lookup yields CDR1 LNHDA and CDR2 SQIVND (reference sequence). CDR3 amino acids: CASSIGLRGTGTDTQYF. The CDR3 DNA reads TGTGCCAGTAGTATAGGACTCAGGGGGACTGGCACAGATACGCAGTATTTT.

This chain uses TRBV4-2 with TRBJ2-7, with 10 nucleotides matching TRBD2. In germline, CDR1 is LGHNA, CDR2 YNFKEQ. The CDR3 is 16 amino acids. J gave up 2 bases and V 3 bases, and 7 bases lay outside the gene matches. CDR3 amino acids: CASSHSSSGSPYEQYF. Written as DNA, the CDR3 is TGTGCCAGCAGCCATAGCTCTAGCGGGAGTCCCTACGAGCAGTACTTC.

The CDR3 here is CASSAWEYWRGVQYF. CDR3 in DNA: TGTGCCAGCAGCGCCTGGGAATACTGGAGGGGCGTGCAGTACTTC. The J gene is TRBJ2-7, the V gene TRBV11-3, with a weak D call TRBD2 (6 bases). V was pared by 5 bases and J by 9 bases, with 23 bases between. This CDR3 has 15 amino acids. Germline V gives CDR1 SGHNT, CDR2 YENEEA.